The rows below give T cell receptor beta chains drawn from one sample of a study of blood T cell repertoires in COVID-19. Repertoires were generated with immunoSEQ multiplex PCR, while TCRdb's copy carries only in-frame clones and drops some. Counted here are a few hundred thousand clones, roughly nine tenths occurring once; the ten biggest clones make up around 10%. Sequenced: peripheral blood. Receptor source: a man aged 40-55 years who had recovered from COVID-19. Both conserved end residues are part of each CDR3. Fields, in order: V gene, CDR3 length, clone size, J gene, D gene, CDR3 protein, CDR3 DNA. The D gene is left open where the match is weak. Not every row has a clone size; where given, it reads once, few, many or a size class.

TRBV4-1,12,NA,TRBJ1-1,NA,CASSQPRQEAFF,TGCGCCAGCAGCCAACCCCGACAGGAAGCTTTCTTT
TRBV9,16,NA,TRBJ1-3,NA,CASSVELGHSGNTIYF,TGTGCCAGCAGCGTAGAACTGGGGCACTCTGGAAACACCATATATTTT
TRBV7-9,18,NA,TRBJ2-7,NA,CASSLGGWGQGISYEQYF,TGTGCCAGCAGCTTAGGGGGGTGGGGACAAGGGATCTCCTACGAGCAGTACTTC
TRBV5-1,14,NA,TRBJ2-7,TRBD1,CASSWDSHSYEQYF,TGCGCCAGCAGCTGGGACAGTCACTCCTACGAGCAGTACTTC
TRBV25-1,16,few,TRBJ1-5,TRBD1,CASSSTGGQGNQPQHF,TGTGCCAGCAGTTCTACAGGGGGCCAGGGCAATCAGCCCCAGCATTTT
TRBV6-5,14,NA,TRBJ2-4,NA,CASCTSLAKNIQYF,TGTGCCAGCTGCACTTCCCTAGCCAAAAACATTCAGTACTTC
TRBV19,14,NA,TRBJ2-4,NA,CASSILGPTDIQYF,TGTGCCAGTAGTATTTTGGGCCCTACTGACATTCAGTACTTC
TRBV27,23,NA,TRBJ2-7,TRBD2,CASSLQGHPLREGSDRSSYEQYF,TGTGCCAGCAGTTTACAGGGGCACCCCTTGCGGGAGGGTTCTGATAGGAGCTCCTACGAGCAGTACTTC
TRBV9,14,NA,TRBJ1-4,TRBD1,CASSVQGANEKLFF,TGTGCCAGCAGCGTCCAGGGGGCGAATGAAAAACTGTTTTTT
TRBV5-1,18,NA,TRBJ2-3,TRBD2,CASSLGVTSGSGRDTQYF,TGCGCCAGCAGCTTGGGGGTAACTAGCGGGAGTGGCAGAGATACGCAGTATTTT
TRBV7-8,14,NA,TRBJ2-5,NA,CASSSRGAGETQYF,TGTGCCAGCAGCTCCAGGGGGGCGGGGGAGACCCAGTACTTC
TRBV30,10,NA,TRBJ1-1,NA,CACLNTEAFF,TGTGCCTGTCTTAACACTGAAGCTTTCTTT
TRBV11-2,15,once,TRBJ2-5,TRBD1,CASSFGTGVAETQYF,TGTGCCAGCAGCTTTGGGACAGGGGTGGCAGAGACCCAGTACTTC
TRBV7-6,15,NA,TRBJ1-1,NA,CASSLFGGRDTEAFF,TGTGCCAGCAGCTTATTCGGGGGGCGGGACACTGAAGCTTTCTTT
TRBV20-1,14,NA,TRBJ1-1,TRBD1,CSASPTGGIPEAFF,TGCAGTGCTAGTCCGACAGGGGGCATCCCTGAAGCTTTCTTT
TRBV6-5,15,NA,TRBJ1-1,NA,CASSRAIRGATEAFF,TGTGCCAGCAGTCGGGCTATCAGGGGTGCCACTGAAGCTTTCTTT
TRBV4-1,18,NA,TRBJ1-2,TRBD1,CASSHPGTGPRGGYGYTF,TGCGCCAGCAGCCACCCCGGGACAGGGCCCCGGGGAGGCTATGGCTACACCTTC
TRBV2,12,NA,TRBJ2-1,NA,CASRNSYNEQFF,TGTGCCAGCAGGAACAGCTACAATGAGCAGTTCTTC
TRBV7-2,16,NA,TRBJ2-1,NA,CASSFVRAGDKDEQFF,TGTGCCAGCAGCTTCGTTAGGGCAGGGGATAAGGATGAGCAGTTCTTC
TRBV5-1,14,few,TRBJ1-1,NA,CASSSRQDNTEAFF,TGCGCCAGCAGCAGTAGACAGGACAACACTGAAGCTTTCTTT
TRBV9,14,NA,TRBJ2-7,TRBD1,CASSPRDRNYEQYF,TGTGCCAGCAGCCCACGGGACAGGAACTACGAGCAGTACTTC
TRBV27,14,once,TRBJ2-3,TRBD1,CASSFPARGDTQYF,TGTGCCAGCAGTTTCCCAGCCAGGGGGGATACGCAGTATTTT
TRBV2,14,NA,TRBJ2-7,TRBD2,CASSGTSGRAVQYF,TGTGCCAGCAGTGGGACTAGCGGGAGGGCAGTGCAGTACTTC
TRBV6-2/TRBV6-3,11,NA,TRBJ2-2,NA,CASSLTGELFF,TGTGCCAGCAGTTTAACCGGGGAGCTGTTTTTT
TRBV19,14,NA,TRBJ2-7,TRBD2,CASSAGTRSYEQYF,TGTGCCAGTAGTGCCGGGACTAGATCATACGAGCAGTACTTC
TRBV19,12,NA,TRBJ1-1,NA,CASSRARAEAFF,TGTGCCAGTAGTAGGGCTCGCGCTGAAGCTTTCTTT
TRBV5-6,15,NA,TRBJ1-5,NA,CASSGQGTSNQPQHF,TGTGCCAGCAGCGGCCAGGGGACGAGCAATCAGCCCCAGCATTTT
TRBV2,15,NA,TRBJ1-4,TRBD1,CASRRNRGTNEKLFF,TGTGCCAGCAGGAGGAACAGGGGAACTAATGAAAAACTGTTTTTT
TRBV5-4,13,NA,TRBJ1-2,NA,CASRLTGNYGYTF,TGTGCCAGCAGACTCACAGGAAACTATGGCTACACCTTC
TRBV6-5,15,once,TRBJ2-1,NA,CASRPRGPSYNEQFF,TGTGCCAGCAGACCAAGGGGCCCCTCCTACAATGAGCAGTTCTTC
TRBV4-3,16,NA,TRBJ1-1,NA,CASSQDDGIWGTEAFF,TGCGCCAGCAGCCAAGACGACGGGATATGGGGAACTGAAGCTTTCTTT